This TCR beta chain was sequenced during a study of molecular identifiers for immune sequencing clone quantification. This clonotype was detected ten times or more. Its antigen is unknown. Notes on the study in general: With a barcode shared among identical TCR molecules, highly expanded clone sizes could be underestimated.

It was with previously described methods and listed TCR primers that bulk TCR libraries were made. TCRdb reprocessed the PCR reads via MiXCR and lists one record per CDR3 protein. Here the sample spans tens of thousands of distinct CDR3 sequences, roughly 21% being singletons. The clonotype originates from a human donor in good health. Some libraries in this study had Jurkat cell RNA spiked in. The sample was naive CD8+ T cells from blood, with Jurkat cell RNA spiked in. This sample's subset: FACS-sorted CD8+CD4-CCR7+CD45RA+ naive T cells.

The CDR3 DNA reads as TGTGCCAGCAGGCAGGCAGCTTTTAACTATGGCTACACCTTC. Its protein is CASRQAAFNYGYTF. This sequence joins TRBV27 and TRBJ1-2; D gene ambiguous. Germline assignment: CDR1 MNHEY and CDR2 SMNVEV (reference sequence). CDR3 length: 14 amino acids. V lost 6 bases and J 1 base, leaving 12 bases between the germline ends.